This T cell receptor beta chain stems from a study of molecular identifiers for immune sequencing clone quantification. Broader study findings: Amid around 900,000 naive cells, spiked Jurkat TCR RNA from one cell was reportedly still detectable.

This clonotype was counted a single time. Its antigen is undetermined. This likely comes from a read error, as the CDR3 has no conserved phenylalanine or tryptophan at its end. Per the germline V gene, CDR1 is SEHNR and CDR2 is FQNEAQ (reference sequence). The CDR3 is 14 residues long. The ends were cut back, 4 bases at V and 6 bases at J, with 12 bases in the middle. Previously described methods and listed TCR primers were employed for the bulk TCR libraries. TCRdb redid the calling of the PCR reads with MiXCR, one entry per CDR3 protein. The repertoire includes around 470,000 distinct CDR3 sequences, 20% to 25% of them detected once, and about 0.8% sits in the top ten.

This clonotype was sampled from a human donor in good health. Some libraries in this study had Jurkat cell RNA spiked in. The rearrangement uses TRBV7-9 and TRBJ1-4; D unclear. What was sequenced was naive CD8+ T cells from blood, with Jurkat cell RNA spiked in. This sample's subset: FACS-sorted CD8+CD4-CCR7+CD45RA+ naive T cells. The DNA of the CDR3 is TGTGCCAGCAGCTACGGACCCGGGGATGAAAAACTGTTTCTT. Translating it yields CASSYGPGDEKLFL.